The next 14 T cell receptor beta chains were all read from a single sample in a study of cytomegalovirus exposure and HLA in healthy donors. TCRdb keeps only in-frame clones here, not all; method: immunoSEQ multiplex PCR. The data show more than 300,000 clones, with 86% seen just once and about 0.8% held by the top ten. The specimen was PBMCs. The receptors were sampled from a woman between 18 and 30 years old in good health and CMV-seronegative.

This chain links TRBV7-3 with TRBJ2-3, with 8 bases that match TRBD2. The CDR3 has 15 residues. J lost 2 bases, V lost 6 bases, and 7 bases had no gene match. The germline V gene has CDR1 SGHTA and CDR2 FQGTGA. CDR3 DNA: TGTGCCAGCAGTCTTAGCGGGATTAACACAGATACGCAGTATTTT. Its protein product is CASSLSGINTDTQYF.

The gene calls are TRBV7-2 and TRBJ2-1; 9 bases agree with TRBD2. The CDR3 covers 16 residues. With V trimmed by 6 bases and J by 6 bases, 12 bases remained unmatched. The germline V gene has CDR1 SGHTA and CDR2 FQGNSA. The CDR3 sequence: CASSLLSSGSGNEQFF. For the CDR3, the DNA is TGTGCCAGCAGTCTACTGAGTAGCGGGAGTGGCAATGAGCAGTTCTTC. Looking up the rest from reference TRBV7-2 and TRBJ2-1 gives the full variable domain: GAGVSQSPSNKVTEKGKDVELRCDPISGHTALYWYRQSLGQGLEFLIYFQGNSAPDKSGLPSDRFSAERTGGSVSTLTIQRTQQEDSAVYLCASSLLSSGSGNEQFFGPGTRLTVL.

The J gene is TRBJ1-1, the V gene TRBV12-5; D unresolved. This CDR3 has 15 amino acids. Trimming took off 0 bases at V and 3 bases at J, with 11 bases between the two ends. Germline V gene data show CDR1 as LGHNT and CDR2 as FRNRAP. Written as DNA, the CDR3 is TGTGCTAGTGGTTTGGTATTGGGCAGATACACTGAAGCTTTCTTT. Protein product: CASGLVLGRYTEAFF.

CDR3 residues: CASSALAGPEQFF. The CDR3 region has the DNA TGTGCCAGCAGCGCCTTAGCGGGTCCTGAGCAGTTCTTC. J is TRBJ2-1 and V is TRBV9; 7 bases fit TRBD2. V shed 3 bases and J 9 bases; nucleotides not matched to a gene: 6. This CDR3 spans 13 amino acids. CDR1 SGDLS and CDR2 YYNGEE come from the germline V gene.

This clone was detected only once. The chain carries TRBV6-1 and TRBJ2-2, with TRBD2 identical over 11 bases. Trimming took 4 bases from V and 3 from J; bases not matched to a gene: 4. Germline CDR1 and CDR2: MNHNS and SASEGT. This CDR3 region has 16 residues. The CDR3 reads CASSGTLAGDTGELFF. The CDR3 coding sequence is TGTGCCAGCAGTGGTACACTAGCGGGGGACACCGGGGAGCTGTTTTTT.

As to this clone: Other nucleotide sequences in the sample specify the same CDR3. This chain connects TRBV9 to TRBJ2-7; weak D call: TRBD2 (6 bases). With 0 bases removed from V and 4 bases from J, the gap between germline ends came to 11 bases. Germline V gene data show CDR1 as SGDLS and CDR2 as YYNGEE. The CDR3 has 14 residues. CDR3 in amino acids: CASSVEVGGYEQYF. The DNA of the CDR3 is TGTGCCAGCAGCGTAGAGGTCGGGGGTTACGAGCAGTACTTC.

This sequence joins TRBV11-2 and TRBJ2-7; tentative D call: TRBD1 (6 bases). V was cut by 5 bases and J by 2 bases, with 13 bases left in between. Germline lookup yields CDR1 SGHAT and CDR2 FQNNGV. The CDR3 covers 14 residues. CDR3 residues: CASSPPQGTYEQYF. The CDR3 DNA reads as TGTGCCAGCAGCCCCCCACAGGGAACCTACGAGCAGTACTTC.

This chain uses TRBV6-6 with TRBJ2-1; D gene ambiguous. The germline gives CDR1 MNHNY, CDR2 SVGAGI (reference sequence). V was pared by 0 bases and J by 7 bases, with 10 bases between. The CDR3 length is 14 residues. The CDR3: CASSYSADRNEQFF. The DNA of the CDR3 is TGTGCCAGCAGTTACTCGGCCGATCGTAATGAGCAGTTCTTC.

The chain couples TRBV11-3 to TRBJ2-7; 7 nucleotides line up with TRBD2. Germline V gives CDR1 SGHNT, CDR2 YENEEA. Germline trimming cut 0 bases from V and 1 base from J; bases unmatched to any gene: 3. This CDR3 comprises 15 residues. In DNA form, the CDR3 reads TGTGCCAGCAGCTTAGATTCGGGGGGATCCTACGAGCAGTACTTC. It codes for CASSLDSGGSYEQYF.

CDR3 DNA: TGTGCCAGCAGTGGCCGGGACTCGAGGTGGGGCACAGATACGCAGTATTTT. Protein sequence: CASSGRDSRWGTDTQYF. The genes are TRBV2 and TRBJ2-3, with a weak D call TRBD2 (6 bases). V dropped 4 bases and J dropped 1 base, with 18 bases sitting between them. CDR1 and CDR2 from the germline V gene are SNHLY and FYNNEI. The CDR3 has 17 amino acids.

The chain combines TRBV5-4 with TRBJ1-2; D gene uncertain. Looked up from germline, CDR1 is SGHNT and CDR2 is YYREEE (reference sequence). V was shortened by 0 bases and J by 3 bases, with 12 bases between the two germline ends. The CDR3 runs 15 residues. For the CDR3, the DNA is TGTGCCAGCAGCTTGGAGGGCCCGAGGGACTATGGCTACACCTTC. Protein product: CASSLEGPRDYGYTF.

V and J are TRBV6-5 and TRBJ2-1, with 13 bases that match TRBD2. The CDR3 runs to 15 residues. CDR1 and CDR2 (germline): MNHEY, SVGAGI. V shed 6 bases and J 6 bases; nucleotides not matched to a gene: 5. CDR3 amino acids: CASRELAGGSNEQFF. Here the CDR3 DNA reads TGTGCCAGCAGAGAACTAGCGGGAGGGTCCAATGAGCAGTTCTTC.

The chain links TRBV5-8 to TRBJ2-3; TRBD1 aligns across 10 bases. The germline V gene has CDR1 SGHTS and CDR2 YDEGEE. The CDR3 sequence is 17 residues long. The V and J ends lost 6 bases and 9 bases, in that order; junction bases with no gene match: 19. CDR3: CASTSGQGSEVLETQYF. The CDR3, as DNA: TGTGCCAGCACCTCGGGACAGGGGTCGGAGGTTCTGGAAACGCAGTATTTT.

The V call is TRBV28, the J call TRBJ2-1, with D perhaps matching TRBD2 (5 bases). Germline V gene data show CDR1 as MDHEN and CDR2 as SYDVKM. The CDR3 length is 17 residues. Trimming cost V 5 bases and J 4 bases, with 21 bases left between them. CDR3 sequence: CASSTPSGSSIYNEQFF. The CDR3 coding sequence is TGTGCCAGCAGTACCCCCTCGGGGTCATCCATTTACAATGAGCAGTTCTTC.